This TCR beta chain was obtained from a study of regulatory T cells in long-lasting Graves disease (dated by TCRdb to the early 2020s). Study-level background: Patients with newly diagnosed Graves' disease had been on antithyroid drugs for under 3 months. This study used TCR sequencing and RNA sequencing of peripheral blood to compare persistent Graves' disease patients against newly diagnosed Graves' disease patients. The study took place in China and was registered as a clinical trial. A total of roughly 33 samples underwent TCR sequencing: around 13 from persistent and some 20 from newly diagnosed Graves' disease patients.

The time point label, read with the paper, signifies: newly diagnosed GD, antithyroid drugs for less than 3 months. For both TCR sequencing and RNA sequencing, RNA was extracted from PBMCs using TRIzol. The diagnosis of Graves' disease was made according to American Thyroid Association guidelines. Patients for the study were recruited at an endocrinology department in Xi'an, China. Each patient gave about 8.1 milliliters of peripheral blood, collected in an EDTA anticoagulant tube. PBMCs were isolated by Ficoll Paque Plus density gradient separation without further T cell sorting. An Agilent 2100 Bioanalyzer and agarose gel were used to check RNA quality, and a NanoDrop 2000 was used to measure RNA concentration. In its sample, this clonotype was seen many times. Its antigen is unknown. Nothing much larger sits one base from this clone, and base qualities are not available. V is reduced by 8 bases and J by 5 bases, leaving a spacing of 13 bases between them. Counted from cysteine to phenylalanine, this CDR3 has 14 amino acids. Here the CDR3 DNA is all that survives: 42 bases in frame from base 1. The CDR1 and CDR2 encoded by the germline V gene are MNHNS and SASEGT.

The library was generated by multiplex PCR. Sequencing was carried out with an Illumina HiSeq 4000. CDR3 regions were amplified by Arm-PCR with iRepertoire HTBI primers to construct TCR beta libraries. Before sequencing, the PCR products underwent gel purification. The original methods were these. Across samples, about 64 TRBV and 13 to 15 TRBJ segments were identified and used for gene usage analysis of CDR3 amino acid clonotypes. Filtered high-quality paired reads were merged into contigs using COPE and FqMerger. BLAST was used to align contigs to the IMGT TRBV, TRBD and TRBJ reference genes, and CDR3 was defined following IMGT. Clonotypes above 0.1% frequency were classified as highly expanded clones. Repertoire diversity was measured by Shannon entropy, and V-J evenness by the Gini coefficient. A clonotype was considered public if more than one individual shared it. TCRdb redid the processing of the public reads, applying fastp at Q25 and MiXCR, and retained in-frame beta chains. One record per CDR3 amino acid sequence lists the most common genes and DNA. TCRdb's processing, not the study's, gives the V and J calls here. The sample data list about 380,000 distinct CDR3 sequences, and around a sixth of these were observed just once. About 20% of the sample is held by the ten biggest clonotypes.

Findings and caveats that apply to the study as a whole: Persistent patients shared more public clonotypes among themselves (over 2,500) than newly diagnosed patients did (roughly 910). Preferential use of TRBV28, TRBJ1-2 and TRBJ2-5 was observed in persistent disease, whereas TRBV20-1 and TRBJ2-1 were favored in newly diagnosed disease. The small sample size was acknowledged by the authors as a limitation that may reduce accuracy. Compared with newly diagnosed patients, patients with persistent Graves' disease had lower TCR Shannon entropy and fewer highly expanded clones, which suggests clonal expansion. Only the TCR beta chain was sequenced and analyzed. Peripheral blood alone was examined, since thyroid tissue, which constituted the primary lesion, could not be accessed.

The chain was built from TRBV6-1 and TRBJ1-6, with the D gene too uncertain to name. The source was peripheral blood mononuclear cells (PBMCs), collected at new diagnosis, from a patient treated with antithyroid drugs. This sequence originates from a female donor with Graves disease. The sequence in DNA is TGTGCCAGCTCTTGGATCCAACATAATTCACCCCTCCACTTT. It codes for CASSWIQHNSPLHF.